The clone carrying this T cell receptor beta chain turned up a few times. Its target is unknown. The source of the sample is a study of identical twins. Study-wide findings and caveats: Conclusions were drawn cross-sectionally by statistical analysis, without following the same donors. Abundant beta clonotypes from cord blood bore fewer insertions; memory repertoires lacked this pattern. Twin pairs had excess sharing that was weaker in beta out-of-frame sequences.

CDR1 is SEHNR and CDR2 is FQNEAQ in the germline V gene (reference sequence). The CDR3 covers 15 residues. The V gene end was trimmed by 2 bases and the J gene end by 5 bases; junction bases not matched to a gene: 6. TCRdb fed the 5' RACE reads into MiXCR, producing one record per CDR3 protein. The sample holds about 570,000 distinct CDR3 sequences; 9.6% are singletons and the top ten take around 3.2%. This sample was shared with a second study, whose subject was yellow fever vaccine responses in identical twins.

The sample comprised PBMCs. The receptor comes from a woman aged 18-29 years in good health. This rearrangement joins TRBV7-9 to TRBJ2-1, with 7 bases fitting TRBD2. Here the CDR3 DNA reads TGTGCCAGCAGCTTAAGACTAGCCGACAACAATGAGCAGTTCTTC. Amino acid sequence: CASSLRLADNNEQFF.